This TCR beta chain was documented in a study of blood T cell repertoires in COVID-19. Looking at the study overall: From T cells, B-cell-depleted T cells, or PBMCs came the material, which was cDNA or gDNA.

The CDR3 length is 14 residues. The germline V and J ends were trimmed by 1 base and 4 bases, with 8 bases remaining between them. Germline CDR1 and CDR2: SGHRS and YFSETQ. Original data processing: Amplification from reference gene primers served as the basis for estimated nucleated cell counts. The protocol was immunoSEQ multiplex PCR, while the TCRdb copy is restricted to in-frame clones and leaves out a portion. V and J calls plus clone size are reproduced from that table; the DNA served to infer D and trimming. The sample has around 42,000 clones, around 89% seen once. Sequenced: peripheral blood. The TCR comes from a man in his forties or fifties with active COVID-19. The V gene is TRBV5-1, the J gene TRBJ2-2; D is possibly TRBD1 (5 bases). The CDR3 nucleotides read TGCGCCAGCAGCTTGAGACAGTCCACCGGGGAGCTGTTTTTT. Residues: CASSLRQSTGELFF.